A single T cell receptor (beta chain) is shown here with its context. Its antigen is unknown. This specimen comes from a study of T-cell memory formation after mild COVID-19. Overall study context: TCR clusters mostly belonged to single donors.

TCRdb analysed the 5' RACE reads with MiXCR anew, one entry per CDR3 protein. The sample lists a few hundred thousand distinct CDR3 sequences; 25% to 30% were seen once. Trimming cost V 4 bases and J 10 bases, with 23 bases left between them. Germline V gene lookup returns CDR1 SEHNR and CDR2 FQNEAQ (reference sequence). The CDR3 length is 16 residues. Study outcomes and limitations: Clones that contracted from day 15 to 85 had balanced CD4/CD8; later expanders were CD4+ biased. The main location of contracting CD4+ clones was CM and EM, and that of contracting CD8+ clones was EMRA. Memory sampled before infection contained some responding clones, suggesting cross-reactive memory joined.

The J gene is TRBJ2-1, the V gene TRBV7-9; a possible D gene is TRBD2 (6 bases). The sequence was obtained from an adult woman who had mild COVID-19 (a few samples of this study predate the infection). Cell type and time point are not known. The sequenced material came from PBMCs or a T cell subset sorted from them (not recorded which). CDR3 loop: CASSSPRGTAALEQFF. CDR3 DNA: TGTGCCAGCAGCTCCCCCAGAGGGACTGCCGCCCTAGAGCAGTTCTTC.